The 5 T cell receptor beta chains reported below all come from one sample, sequenced in a study of chemoradiotherapy in HPV16-positive cancers. Clones were read by immunoSEQ multiplex PCR, and TCRdb kept only the in-frame ones, dropping some. The sample lists 30,000 to 45,000 clones, roughly 78% seen once, with 3.8% in the top ten. Specimen: blood, collected from a patient who underwent chemoradiotherapy. These receptors came from a human donor with HPV-associated anogenital cancer.

The chain carries TRBV7-9 and TRBJ2-2; the match to TRBD1 covers 12 bases. V trimming: 5 bases; J trimming: 7 bases; junction bases outside the gene matches: 11. Germline CDR1 and CDR2: SEHNR and FQNEAQ (reference sequence). There are 17 residues in the CDR3. This chain's CDR3 is CASSKSRDRGPNGELFF. The CDR3 bases are TGTGCCAGCAGCAAGAGCCGGGACAGGGGGCCCAACGGGGAGCTGTTTTTT.

The V call is TRBV10-3, the J call TRBJ2-5; TRBD1 aligns across 10 bases. Germline V lookup: CDR1 ENHRY, CDR2 SYGVKD. This CDR3 comprises 13 residues. The V segment lost 8 bases and the J segment 5 bases; nucleotides outside the gene matches: 5. The CDR3 protein is CAIGGQGRETQYF. The CDR3 DNA is TGTGCCATCGGGGGACAGGGGCGTGAGACCCAGTACTTC.

This clone has just a few counts. This rearrangement joins TRBV6-5 to TRBJ1-2; 8 nucleotides agree with TRBD1. CDR1 is MNHEY and CDR2 is SVGAGI in the germline V gene. The J segment lost 7 bases and the V segment lost 6 bases, leaving 7 bases of the junction unmatched. The CDR3 has 13 residues. The CDR3 nucleotides are TGTGCCAGCAGCCAGACAGGGGTTGGTGGCTACACCTTC. Translation gives CASSQTGVGGYTF.

As to this clone: Other DNA sequences from this sample encode an identical CDR3 as well. The chain is built from TRBV7-9 and TRBJ1-2, with a weak D call TRBD1 (5 bases). V was pared by 1 base and J by 0 bases, with 6 bases between. Looked up from germline, CDR1 is SEHNR and CDR2 is FQNEAQ (reference sequence). The CDR3 has 14 residues. DNA for the CDR3: TGTGCCAGCAGCTTAGGGACAACTAACTATGGCTACACCTTC. Translating gives CASSLGTTNYGYTF.

This clone was counted only a few times. J is TRBJ2-1 and V is TRBV7-9, with D tentatively TRBD2 (6 bases). The V gene's germline CDR1 is SEHNR and CDR2 FQNEAQ (reference sequence). The CDR3 totals 16 residues. Trimming removed 2 bases from V and 0 bases from J, with 11 bases in between. CDR3 loop: CASSLNRGSSYNEQFF. The CDR3 DNA reads TGTGCCAGCAGCTTAAATCGGGGGAGCTCCTACAATGAGCAGTTCTTC. Full variable domain (remainder filled in from reference TRBV7-9 and TRBJ2-1): DTGVSQNPRHKITKRGQNVTFRCDPISEHNRLYWYRQTLGQGPEFLTYFQNEAQLEKSRLLSDRFSAERPKGSFSTLEIQRTEQGDSAMYLCASSLNRGSSYNEQFFGPGTRLTVL.